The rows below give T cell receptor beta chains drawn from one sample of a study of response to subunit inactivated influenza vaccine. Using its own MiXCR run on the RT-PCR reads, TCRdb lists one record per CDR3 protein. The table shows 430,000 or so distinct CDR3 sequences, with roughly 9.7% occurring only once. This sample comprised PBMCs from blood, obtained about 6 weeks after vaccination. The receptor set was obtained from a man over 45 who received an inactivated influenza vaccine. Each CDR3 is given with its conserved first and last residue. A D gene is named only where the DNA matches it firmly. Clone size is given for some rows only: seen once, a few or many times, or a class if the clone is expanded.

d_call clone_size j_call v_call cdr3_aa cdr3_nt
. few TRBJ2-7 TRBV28 CASSITGQPGEQYF TGTGCCAGCAGCATCACAGGACAGCCTGGCGAGCAGTACTTC
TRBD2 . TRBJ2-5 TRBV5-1 CASSLGRRREGQETQYF TGCGCCAGCAGCTTGGGTAGGCGCAGGGAGGGTCAAGAGACCCAGTACTTC
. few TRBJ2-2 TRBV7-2 CASSFQTTGELFF TGTGCCAGCAGCTTCCAGACCACCGGGGAGCTGTTTTTT
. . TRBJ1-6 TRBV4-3 CASSQESQNSPLHF TGCGCCAGCAGCCAAGAGAGCCAAAATTCACCCCTCCACTTT
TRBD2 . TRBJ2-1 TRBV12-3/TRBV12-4 CASSVAGVGFEQFF TGTGCCAGCAGTGTAGCGGGAGTGGGCTTCGAGCAGTTCTTC
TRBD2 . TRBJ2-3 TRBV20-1 CSARRTSGSDTQYF TGCAGTGCTAGGAGAACTAGCGGGTCAGATACGCAGTATTTT
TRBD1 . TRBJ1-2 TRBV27 CASSLGGDRGRFGYTF TGTGCCAGCAGTTTAGGGGGGGACAGGGGGCGATTTGGCTACACCTTC
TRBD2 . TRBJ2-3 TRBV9 CASSPIPSGGSTDTQYF TGTGCCAGCAGCCCGATACCTAGCGGGGGGAGCACAGATACGCAGTATTTT
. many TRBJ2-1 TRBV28 CASCPPGYNEQFF TGTGCCAGCTGCCCTCCAGGGTACAATGAGCAGTTCTTC
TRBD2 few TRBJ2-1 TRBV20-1 CSARGLAAFYNEQFF TGCAGTGCTAGAGGCCTAGCGGCCTTCTACAATGAGCAGTTCTTC
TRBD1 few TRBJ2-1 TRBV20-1 CSTGGSYNEQFF TGCAGTACAGGGGGTTCCTACAATGAGCAGTTCTTC
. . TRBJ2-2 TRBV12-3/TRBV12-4 CASSTDGSGLFF TGTGCCAGCAGCACAGATGGTTCCGGGCTGTTTTTT
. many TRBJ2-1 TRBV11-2 CASSLGSSIHLPYNEQFF TGTGCCAGCAGCTTAGGATCCAGCATACACCTACCCTACAATGAGCAGTTCTTC
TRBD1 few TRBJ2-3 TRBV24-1 CATSDSGTGFDRTDTQYF TGTGCCACCAGTGATTCCGGGACAGGTTTTGATAGGACAGATACGCAGTATTTT
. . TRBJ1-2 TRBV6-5 CASSYSSHYGYTF TGTGCCAGCAGTTACTCGTCTCACTATGGCTACACCTTC
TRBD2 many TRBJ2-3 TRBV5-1 CASSLASGRGTDTQYF TGCGCCAGCAGCTTGGCTAGCGGGAGGGGAACAGATACGCAGTATTTT
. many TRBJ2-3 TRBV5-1 CASSPREGARSDTQYF TGCGCCAGCAGCCCCCGGGAAGGGGCTAGGTCAGATACGCAGTATTTT
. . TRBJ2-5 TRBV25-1 CASSEGRVLQETQYF TGTGCCAGCAGTGAAGGCAGGGTCCTCCAAGAGACCCAGTACTTC
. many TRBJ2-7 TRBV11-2 CASSLRPTYEQYF TGTGCCAGCAGCTTAAGACCGACATACGAGCAGTACTTC
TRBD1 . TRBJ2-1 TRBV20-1 CSAITGQGLRFF TGCAGTGCTATCACAGGACAGGGGCTGCGGTTCTTC
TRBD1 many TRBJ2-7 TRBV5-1 CASSQRGTGSYEQYF TGCGCCAGCAGCCAAAGGGGGACAGGATCCTACGAGCAGTACTTC
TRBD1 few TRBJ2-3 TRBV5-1 CASSSGQVADTQYF TGCGCCAGCAGCTCGGGACAGGTGGCAGATACGCAGTATTTT
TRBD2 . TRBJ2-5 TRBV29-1 CSVVSGSGETQYF TGCAGCGTGGTTAGCGGGAGCGGGGAGACCCAGTACTTC
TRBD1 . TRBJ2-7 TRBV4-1 CASRSTGGVFRYEQYF TGCGCCAGCAGATCTACAGGGGGCGTCTTTAGGTATGAGCAGTACTTC
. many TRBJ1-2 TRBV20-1 CSARDLGRAGYTF TGCAGTGCTAGAGATCTCGGCAGGGCTGGCTACACCTTC
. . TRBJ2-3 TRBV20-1 CSARETGPLLSTDTQYF TGCAGTGCTAGAGAGACGGGGCCCCTGCTAAGCACAGATACGCAGTATTTT
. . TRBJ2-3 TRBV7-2 CASSGHSTDTQYF TGTGCCAGCAGCGGACACTCCACAGATACGCAGTATTTT
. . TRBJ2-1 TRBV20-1 CSAKGGHLNEQFF TGCAGTGCAAAAGGGGGACACCTTAATGAGCAGTTCTTC
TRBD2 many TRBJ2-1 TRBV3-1 CASSQFLAEYNEQFF TGTGCCAGCAGCCAATTCCTAGCGGAGTACAATGAGCAGTTCTTC
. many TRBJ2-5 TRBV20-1 CSAPRWVTQETQYF TGCAGTGCTCCTAGATGGGTCACCCAAGAGACCCAGTACTTC
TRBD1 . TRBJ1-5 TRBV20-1 CATGGNNQPQHF TGCGCTACAGGGGGCAACAATCAGCCCCAGCATTTT
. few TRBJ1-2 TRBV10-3 CAISERDTYGYTF TGTGCCATCAGTGAGCGGGACACCTATGGCTACACCTTC
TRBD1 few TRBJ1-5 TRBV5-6 CASSLSGTELGQPQHF TGTGCCAGCAGCTTGAGTGGGACAGAGTTGGGTCAGCCCCAGCATTTT
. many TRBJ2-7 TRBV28 CASRSGGIRYEQYF TGTGCCAGTCGGTCGGGTGGGATCCGCTACGAGCAGTACTTC
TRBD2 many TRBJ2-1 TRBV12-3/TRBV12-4 CASRPGTSEYNEQFF TGTGCCAGCAGGCCCGGGACTAGCGAATACAATGAGCAGTTCTTC
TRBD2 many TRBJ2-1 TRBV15 CATSRPGLAAYNEQFF TGTGCCACCAGCCGACCGGGACTAGCGGCGTACAATGAGCAGTTCTTC
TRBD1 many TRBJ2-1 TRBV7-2 CASNNRGIDNEQFF TGTGCCAGCAACAACAGGGGGATCGACAATGAGCAGTTCTTC
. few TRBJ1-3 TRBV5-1 CASSPTAGTGNTIYF TGCGCCAGCAGCCCAACCGCAGGGACTGGAAACACCATATATTTT
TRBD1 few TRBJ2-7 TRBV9 CASSVSGQANSYEQYF TGTGCCAGCAGCGTCTCGGGACAGGCGAACTCCTACGAGCAGTACTTC
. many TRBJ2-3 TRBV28 CASITKGDGSTDTQYF TGTGCCAGCATCACAAAGGGGGACGGGAGCACAGATACGCAGTATTTT
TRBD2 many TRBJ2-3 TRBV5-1 CASMVMTSGDTQYF TGCGCCAGCATGGTTATGACTAGCGGAGATACGCAGTATTTT
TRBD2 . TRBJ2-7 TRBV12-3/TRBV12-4 CASSPGLVEYF TGTGCCAGCAGTCCCGGACTAGTGGAGTACTTC
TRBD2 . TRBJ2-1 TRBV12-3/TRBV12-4 CASSIGLAKGNEQFF TGTGCCAGCAGTATAGGACTAGCGAAGGGGAATGAGCAGTTCTTC
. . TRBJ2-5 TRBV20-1 CSAGHGGIVETQYF TGCAGTGCTGGCCACGGGGGTATTGTGGAGACCCAGTACTTC
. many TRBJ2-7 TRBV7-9 CASSLPLGLSSYEQYF TGTGCCAGCAGCTTACCCTTGGGACTTAGCTCCTACGAGCAGTACTTC
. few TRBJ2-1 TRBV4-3 CASSQDEKNEQFF TGCGCCAGCAGCCAAGACGAAAAAAATGAGCAGTTCTTC
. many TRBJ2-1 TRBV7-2 CASSLEALNEQFF TGTGCCAGCAGCTTGGAGGCCCTCAATGAGCAGTTCTTC
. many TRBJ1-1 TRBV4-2 CASSQEDMPNTEAFF TGTGCCAGCAGCCAAGAAGACATGCCGAACACTGAAGCTTTCTTT
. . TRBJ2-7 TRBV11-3 CASSSSTAYEQYF TGTGCCAGCAGCTCCTCGACAGCCTACGAGCAGTACTTC
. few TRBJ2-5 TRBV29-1 CSVDPWGGGSKETQYF TGCAGCGTTGACCCCTGGGGAGGGGGATCGAAAGAGACCCAGTACTTC